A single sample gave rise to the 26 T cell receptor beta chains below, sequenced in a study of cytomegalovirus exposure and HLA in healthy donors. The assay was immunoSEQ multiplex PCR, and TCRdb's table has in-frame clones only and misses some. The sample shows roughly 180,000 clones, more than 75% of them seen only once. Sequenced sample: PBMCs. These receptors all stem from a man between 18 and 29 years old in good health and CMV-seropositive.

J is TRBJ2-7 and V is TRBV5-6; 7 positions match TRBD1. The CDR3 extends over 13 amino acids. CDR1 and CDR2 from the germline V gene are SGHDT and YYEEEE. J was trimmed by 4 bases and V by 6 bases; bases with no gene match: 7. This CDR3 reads CASTLLRGYEQYF. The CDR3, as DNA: TGTGCCAGCACGCTCCTCAGGGGGTACGAGCAGTACTTC.

CDR3 protein: CASSSAGLYNEQFF. The CDR3 bases are TGTGCCAGCAGTTCTGCGGGGTTATACAATGAGCAGTTCTTC. The chain joins TRBV5-4 to TRBJ2-1, with TRBD2 as a possible D gene (6 bases). Per germline, CDR1 SGHNT and CDR2 YYREEE (reference sequence). The CDR3 contains 14 residues. Trimming shortened V by 5 bases and J by 4 bases, and 13 bases separated the two germline ends.

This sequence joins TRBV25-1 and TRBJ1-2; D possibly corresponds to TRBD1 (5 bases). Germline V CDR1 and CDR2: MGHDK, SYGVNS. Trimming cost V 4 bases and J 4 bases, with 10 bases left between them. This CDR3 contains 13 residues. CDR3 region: CASSGGRAYGYTF. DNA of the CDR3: TGTGCCAGCAGTGGCGGCAGGGCCTATGGCTACACCTTC.

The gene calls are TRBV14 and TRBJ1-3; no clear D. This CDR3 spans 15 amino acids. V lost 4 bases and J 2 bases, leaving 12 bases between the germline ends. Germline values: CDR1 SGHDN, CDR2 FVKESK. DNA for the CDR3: TGTGCCAGCAGCCCTAGACCCGGCCCTGGAAACACCATATATTTT. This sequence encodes CASSPRPGPGNTIYF.

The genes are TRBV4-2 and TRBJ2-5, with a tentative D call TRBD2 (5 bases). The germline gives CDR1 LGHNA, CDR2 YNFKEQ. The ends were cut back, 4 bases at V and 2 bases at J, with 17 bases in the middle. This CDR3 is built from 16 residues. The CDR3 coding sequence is TGTGCCAGCAGCCCAAGTACTGCCTCGGGGCAAGAGACCCAGTACTTC. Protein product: CASSPSTASGQETQYF.

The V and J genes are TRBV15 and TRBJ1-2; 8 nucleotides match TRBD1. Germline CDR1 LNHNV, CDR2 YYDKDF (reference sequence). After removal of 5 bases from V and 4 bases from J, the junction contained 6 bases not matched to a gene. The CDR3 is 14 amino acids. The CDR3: CATSATDRAYGYTF. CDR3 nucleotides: TGTGCCACCAGCGCTACGGACAGGGCCTATGGCTACACCTTC.

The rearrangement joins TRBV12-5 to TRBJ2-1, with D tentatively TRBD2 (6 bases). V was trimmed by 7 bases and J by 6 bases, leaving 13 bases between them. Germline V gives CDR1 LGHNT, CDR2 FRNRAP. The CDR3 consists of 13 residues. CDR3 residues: CASEGGSTNEQFF. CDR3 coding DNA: TGTGCTAGTGAGGGAGGTTCAACCAATGAGCAGTTCTTC.

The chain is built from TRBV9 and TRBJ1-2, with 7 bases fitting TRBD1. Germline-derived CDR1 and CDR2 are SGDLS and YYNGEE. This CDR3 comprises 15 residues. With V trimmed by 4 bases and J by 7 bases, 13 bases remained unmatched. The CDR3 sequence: CASSYSTTGDGGYTF. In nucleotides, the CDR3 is TGTGCCAGCAGCTATTCGACTACAGGGGACGGTGGCTACACCTTC.

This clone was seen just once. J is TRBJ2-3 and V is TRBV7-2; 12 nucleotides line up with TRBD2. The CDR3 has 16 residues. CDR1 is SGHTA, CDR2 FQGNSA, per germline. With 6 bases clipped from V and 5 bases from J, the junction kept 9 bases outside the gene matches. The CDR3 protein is CASSYLAGGREDTQYF. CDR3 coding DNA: TGTGCCAGCAGTTACCTAGCGGGAGGGAGGGAAGATACGCAGTATTTT. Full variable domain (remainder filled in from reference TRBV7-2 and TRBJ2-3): GAGVSQSPSNKVTEKGKDVELRCDPISGHTALYWYRQSLGQGLEFLIYFQGNSAPDKSGLPSDRFSAERTGGSVSTLTIQRTQQEDSAVYLCASSYLAGGREDTQYFGPGTRLTVL.

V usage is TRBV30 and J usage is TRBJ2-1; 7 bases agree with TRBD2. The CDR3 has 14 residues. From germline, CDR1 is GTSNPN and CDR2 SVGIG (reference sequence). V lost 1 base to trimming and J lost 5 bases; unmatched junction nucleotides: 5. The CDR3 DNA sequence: TGTGCCTGGAGTGAGGGACTAACTAACAATGAGCAGTTCTTC. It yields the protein CAWSEGLTNNEQFF. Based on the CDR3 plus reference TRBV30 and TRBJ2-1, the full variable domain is SQTIHQWPATLVQPVGSPLSLECTVEGTSNPNLYWYRQAAGRGLQLLFYSVGIGQISSEVPQNLSASRPQDRQFILSSKKLLLSDSGFYLCAWSEGLTNNEQFFGPGTRLTVL.

The CDR3 DNA sequence: TGCGCCAGCAGCGCCAGCGGGGCACCCGAAGAGACCCAGTACTTC. Its translation: CASSASGAPEETQYF. The chain recombines TRBV5-1 with TRBJ2-5; TRBD2 matches at 7 bases. The V gene end was trimmed by 4 bases and the J gene end by 3 bases; junction bases not matched to a gene: 9. The CDR3 sequence is 15 residues long. CDR1 is SGHRS, CDR2 YFSETQ, per germline.

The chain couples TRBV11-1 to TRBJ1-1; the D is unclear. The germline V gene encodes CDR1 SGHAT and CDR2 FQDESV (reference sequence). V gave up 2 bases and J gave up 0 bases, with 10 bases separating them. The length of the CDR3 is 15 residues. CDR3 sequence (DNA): TGTGCCAGCAGCTTAAGTCAGGAAGTGAACACTGAAGCTTTCTTT. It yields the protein CASSLSQEVNTEAFF.

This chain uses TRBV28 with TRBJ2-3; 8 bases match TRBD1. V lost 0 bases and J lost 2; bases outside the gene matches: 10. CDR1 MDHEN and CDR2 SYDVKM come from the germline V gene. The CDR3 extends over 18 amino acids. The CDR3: CASSLWGQEIFFTDTQYF. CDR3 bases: TGTGCCAGCAGTTTATGGGGACAGGAGATTTTTTTCACAGATACGCAGTATTTT.

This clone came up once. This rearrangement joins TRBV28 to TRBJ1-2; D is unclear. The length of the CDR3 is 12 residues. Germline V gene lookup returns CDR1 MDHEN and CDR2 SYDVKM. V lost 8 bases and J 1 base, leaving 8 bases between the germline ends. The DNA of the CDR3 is TGTGCCAGCCAGGCGAGTAACTATGGCTACACCTTC. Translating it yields CASQASNYGYTF.

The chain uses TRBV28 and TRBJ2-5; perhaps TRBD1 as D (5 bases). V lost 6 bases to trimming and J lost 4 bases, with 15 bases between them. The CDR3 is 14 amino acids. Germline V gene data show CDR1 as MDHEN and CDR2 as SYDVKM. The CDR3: CASRDSPGRETQYF. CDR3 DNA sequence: TGTGCCAGCAGAGACAGCCCCGGCCGAGAGACCCAGTACTTC.

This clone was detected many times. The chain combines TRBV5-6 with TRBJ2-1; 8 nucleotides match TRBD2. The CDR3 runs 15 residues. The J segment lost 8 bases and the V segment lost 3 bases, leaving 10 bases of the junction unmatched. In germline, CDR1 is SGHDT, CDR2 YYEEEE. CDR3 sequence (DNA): TGTGCCAGCAGCTCACTAGCGGCGAGGGGCGATGAGCAGTTCTTC. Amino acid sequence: CASSSLAARGDEQFF. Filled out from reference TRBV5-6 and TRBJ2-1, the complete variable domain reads DAGVTQSPTHLIKTRGQQVTLRCSPKSGHDTVSWYQQALGQGPQFIFQYYEEEERQRGNFPDRFSGHQFPNYSSELNVNALLLGDSALYLCASSSLAARGDEQFFGPGTRLTVL.

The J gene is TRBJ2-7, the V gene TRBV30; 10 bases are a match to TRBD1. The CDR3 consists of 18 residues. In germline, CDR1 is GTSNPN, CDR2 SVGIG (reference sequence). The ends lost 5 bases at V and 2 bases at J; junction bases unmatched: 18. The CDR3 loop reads CAWRPLKTGQGSPYEQYF. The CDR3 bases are TGTGCCTGGCGACCCCTAAAAACGGGACAGGGGAGTCCCTACGAGCAGTACTTC. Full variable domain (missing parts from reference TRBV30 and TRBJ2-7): SQTIHQWPATLVQPVGSPLSLECTVEGTSNPNLYWYRQAAGRGLQLLFYSVGIGQISSEVPQNLSASRPQDRQFILSSKKLLLSDSGFYLCAWRPLKTGQGSPYEQYFGPGTRLTVT.

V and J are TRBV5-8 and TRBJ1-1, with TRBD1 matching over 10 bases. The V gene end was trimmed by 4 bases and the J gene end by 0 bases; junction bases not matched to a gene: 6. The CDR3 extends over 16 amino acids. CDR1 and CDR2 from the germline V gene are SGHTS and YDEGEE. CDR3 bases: TGTGCCAGCAGCCGGGACAGGGGCGGGATGAACACTGAAGCTTTCTTT. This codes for CASSRDRGGMNTEAFF.

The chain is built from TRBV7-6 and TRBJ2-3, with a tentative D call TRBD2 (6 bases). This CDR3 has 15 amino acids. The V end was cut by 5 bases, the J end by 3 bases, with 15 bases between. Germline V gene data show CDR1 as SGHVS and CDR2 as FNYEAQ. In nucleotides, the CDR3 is TGTGCCAGCAGCCGACTGGTGGAGGGAACAGATACGCAGTATTTT. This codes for CASSRLVEGTDTQYF. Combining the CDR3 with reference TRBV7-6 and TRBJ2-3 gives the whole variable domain GAGVSQSPRYKVTKRGQDVALRCDPISGHVSLYWYRQALGQGPEFLTYFNYEAQQDKSGLPNDRFSAERPEGSISTLTIQRTEQRDSAMYRCASSRLVEGTDTQYFGPGTRLTVL.

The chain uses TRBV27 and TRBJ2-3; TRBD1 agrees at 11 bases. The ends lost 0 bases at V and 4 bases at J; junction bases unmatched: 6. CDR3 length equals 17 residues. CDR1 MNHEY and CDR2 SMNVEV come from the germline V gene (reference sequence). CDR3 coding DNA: TGTGCCAGCAGTTTATCTCCCTGGGGACAGGGGGCAGATACGCAGTATTTT. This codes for CASSLSPWGQGADTQYF.

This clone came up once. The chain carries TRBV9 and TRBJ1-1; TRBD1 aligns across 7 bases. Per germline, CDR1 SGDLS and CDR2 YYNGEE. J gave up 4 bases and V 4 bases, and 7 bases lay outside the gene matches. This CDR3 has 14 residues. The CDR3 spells CASSPRGLGTEAFF. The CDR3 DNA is TGTGCCAGCAGCCCGAGGGGGCTCGGCACTGAAGCTTTCTTT.

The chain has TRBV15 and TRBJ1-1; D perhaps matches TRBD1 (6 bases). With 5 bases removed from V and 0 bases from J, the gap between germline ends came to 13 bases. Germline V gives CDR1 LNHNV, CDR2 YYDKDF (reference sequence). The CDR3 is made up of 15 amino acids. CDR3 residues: CATSGTGYMNTEAFF. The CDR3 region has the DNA TGTGCCACCAGCGGCACAGGGTACATGAACACTGAAGCTTTCTTT.

The CDR3 loop reads CASSQTSGTGELFF. As DNA, the CDR3 is TGCGCCAGCAGCCAAACTAGCGGCACCGGGGAGCTGTTTTTT. The rearrangement uses TRBV5-1 and TRBJ2-2; 8 nucleotides agree with TRBD2. The CDR3 is made up of 14 amino acids. The V gene end was trimmed by 4 bases and the J gene end by 4 bases; junction bases not matched to a gene: 3. The germline V gene encodes CDR1 SGHRS and CDR2 YFSETQ.

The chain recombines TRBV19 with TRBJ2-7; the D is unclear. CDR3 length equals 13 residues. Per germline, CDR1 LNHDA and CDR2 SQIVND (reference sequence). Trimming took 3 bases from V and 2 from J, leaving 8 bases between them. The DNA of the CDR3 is TGTGCCAGTAGTATCTTTGGCACCTACGAGCAGTACTTC. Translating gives CASSIFGTYEQYF.

CDR3 sequence (DNA): TGCAGCGTTGCGTCGGCGGGAGGGCCGGCGCACGAGCAGTACTTC. Translated: CSVASAGGPAHEQYF. The chain employs TRBV29-1 and TRBJ2-7, with TRBD2 matching 9 bases. V dropped 4 bases and J dropped 5; count of bases not matched to a gene: 12. This CDR3 is built from 15 residues. Germline lookup yields CDR1 SQVTM and CDR2 ANQGSEA.

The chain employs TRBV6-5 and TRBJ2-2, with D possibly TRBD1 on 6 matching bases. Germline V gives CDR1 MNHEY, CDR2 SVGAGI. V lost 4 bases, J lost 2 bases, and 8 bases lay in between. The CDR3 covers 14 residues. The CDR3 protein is CASSWGQNTGELFF. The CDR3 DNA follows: TGTGCCAGCAGTTGGGGACAAAACACCGGGGAGCTGTTTTTT.